The 18 T cell receptor beta chains below were found in one sample sequenced in a study of OX40 agonist ivuxolimab in advanced cancers. Assay: immunoSEQ multiplex PCR; the TCRdb copy retains only in-frame clones and omits some. The sample consists of roughly 62,000 clones, more than 65% of them appearing once. This sample comprised CD4+ or CD8+ T cells sorted from blood, obtained in a trial of the OX40 agonist ivuxolimab. These receptors were collected from an adult with an advanced solid tumor such as melanoma, head and neck, liver or kidney cancer.

The chain recombines TRBV9 with TRBJ1-1, with 9 bases identical to TRBD1. CDR1 and CDR2 from the germline V gene are SGDLS and YYNGEE. The CDR3 is made up of 15 amino acids. V lost 2 bases, J lost 2 bases, and 4 bases stayed unmatched. In DNA, the CDR3 is TGTGCCAGCAGCGTCCAGGGACAGGGAAACACTGAAGCTTTCTTT. Protein product: CASSVQGQGNTEAFF.

This rearrangement joins TRBV7-2 to TRBJ2-7, with 7 bases identical to TRBD1. Germline V gene lookup returns CDR1 SGHTA and CDR2 FQGNSA. The CDR3 length is 13 residues. Trimming took 5 bases from V and 7 from J; bases not matched to a gene: 8. CDR3 amino acids: CASSRTGVGEQYF. CDR3 nucleotides: TGTGCCAGCAGCAGAACAGGGGTGGGAGAGCAGTACTTC. The variable domain in full, completed from reference TRBV7-2 and TRBJ2-7, reads GAGVSQSPSNKVTEKGKDVELRCDPISGHTALYWYRQSLGQGLEFLIYFQGNSAPDKSGLPSDRFSAERTGGSVSTLTIQRTQQEDSAVYLCASSRTGVGEQYFGPGTRLTVT.

Worth noting for this clone: Other DNA sequences of this sample code for an identical CDR3. The gene calls are TRBV6-6 and TRBJ1-1; maybe TRBD1 (5 bases). In germline, CDR1 is MNHNY, CDR2 SVGAGI (reference sequence). This CDR3 is built from 11 residues. The V and J ends lost 7 bases and 4 bases respectively, with 7 bases between them. The CDR3 protein is CASIRVTEAFF. The CDR3 DNA sequence: TGTGCCAGCATCAGGGTCACTGAAGCTTTCTTT.

The chain joins TRBV10-3 to TRBJ2-7, with 11 bases lining up with TRBD1. The CDR3 has 14 residues. The junction had 8 bases not matched to a gene; V was cut back by 8 bases and J by 5 bases. Germline CDR1 reads ENHRY; CDR2 reads SYGVKD. Here the CDR3 reads CAIRPGQGDDEQYF. CDR3 nucleotides: TGTGCCATCCGACCGGGACAGGGGGACGACGAGCAGTACTTC.

This rearrangement joins TRBV6-5 to TRBJ1-2, with no clear D. Germline values: CDR1 MNHEY, CDR2 SVGAGI. The CDR3 runs 14 residues. The V end lost 5 bases, the J end lost 4 bases, and 14 bases lay between the germline ends. The CDR3 coding sequence is TGTGCCAGCAGTCAGTCCGGTTGGGGCTATGGCTACACCTTC. It codes for CASSQSGWGYGYTF.

This clone was recorded a few times. The chain is built from TRBV6-5 and TRBJ1-1, with D maybe TRBD1 (5 bases). V lost 5 bases, J lost 2 bases, and 12 bases lay in between. The CDR3 is 14 amino acids. Germline V gene sequence: CDR1 MNHEY, CDR2 SVGAGI. The CDR3 region is CASSPPTVNTEAFF. The CDR3, as DNA: TGTGCCAGCAGTCCACCGACAGTTAACACTGAAGCTTTCTTT.

The CDR3 region is CAITPGTAYTGELFF. The CDR3 coding sequence is TGTGCCATTACACCGGGGACAGCCTACACCGGGGAGCTGTTTTTT. V usage is TRBV10-3 and J usage is TRBJ2-2; 7 nucleotides align to TRBD1. Trimming removed 9 bases from V and 3 bases from J; junction bases left unmatched: 10. The CDR3 consists of 15 residues. The germline CDR1 and CDR2 sequences are ENHRY and SYGVKD.

CDR3 sequence (DNA): TGTGCCAGCAGCCAAGATGGTGGCCCGCGGGCAATGAATGAGCAGTTCTTC. Translated: CASSQDGGPRAMNEQFF. The chain links TRBV4-2 to TRBJ2-1, with D tentatively TRBD2 (5 bases). V was pared by 0 bases and J by 7 bases, with 19 bases between. The length of the CDR3 is 17 residues. The V gene's germline CDR1 is LGHNA and CDR2 YNFKEQ.

This clone turned up a few times. This chain connects TRBV15 to TRBJ2-6; D unclear. Germline lookup yields CDR1 LNHNV and CDR2 YYDKDF (reference sequence). The CDR3 contains 15 residues. V was clipped by 8 bases and J by 0 bases, with 11 bases between them. CDR3: CATYKGHSGANVLTF. CDR3 bases: TGTGCCACCTATAAAGGGCACTCTGGGGCCAACGTCCTGACTTTC.

The CDR3 is CASSVDGGGPEAFF. The CDR3 coding sequence is TGCGCCAGCAGCGTCGACGGGGGAGGTCCTGAAGCTTTCTTT. V gene TRBV5-1 combines with J gene TRBJ1-1; D perhaps matches TRBD1 (5 bases). CDR3 size: 14 residues. The germline V gene has CDR1 SGHRS and CDR2 YFSETQ. V lost 4 bases and J 6 bases, leaving 16 bases between the germline ends.

The chain recombines TRBV6-5 with TRBJ1-2; 7 nucleotides line up with TRBD1. CDR1 is MNHEY and CDR2 is SVGAGI in the germline V gene. There are 14 residues in the CDR3. The V segment lost 6 bases and the J segment 8 bases; nucleotides outside the gene matches: 12. CDR3 amino acids: CASSWDSAVGGYTF. The CDR3 DNA follows: TGTGCCAGCAGCTGGGACAGCGCGGTTGGAGGCTACACCTTC.

J is TRBJ2-7 and V is TRBV7-9; 8 nucleotides match TRBD1. Germline CDR1 is SEHNR and CDR2 is FQNEAQ (reference sequence). The CDR3 spans 14 residues. The V gene end was trimmed by 9 bases and the J gene end by 7 bases; junction bases not matched to a gene: 14. CDR3 nucleotide sequence: TGTGCCAGTGTAAGAGAAAACAGGGGGTTAGAGCAGTACTTC. It translates to CASVRENRGLEQYF.

The chain carries TRBV5-6 and TRBJ2-2; D is possibly TRBD1 (5 bases). Germline CDR1 and CDR2: SGHDT and YYEEEE. The CDR3 loop spans 13 amino acids. Trimming cost V 5 bases and J 7 bases, with 12 bases left between them. DNA for the CDR3: TGTGCCAGCAGGGGGCCCCAGGTCGGGGAGCTGTTTTTT. Protein: CASRGPQVGELFF.

This chain joins TRBV11-2 and TRBJ1-2; 12 bases fit TRBD1. The J segment lost 14 bases and the V segment lost 3 bases, leaving 10 bases of the junction unmatched. This CDR3 has 14 amino acids. The germline gives CDR1 SGHAT, CDR2 FQNNGV. DNA of the CDR3: TGTGCCAGCAGCTTCAACCCGGGACAGGGGGCTGTTACCTTC. Translating gives CASSFNPGQGAVTF.

The chain is built from TRBV7-8 and TRBJ1-4, with a possible D match to TRBD1 (5 bases). The CDR3 runs to 15 residues. Trimming left V 3 bases short and J 5 bases short, with 13 bases between. CDR1 is SGHVS and CDR2 is FQNEAQ in the germline V gene. The CDR3: CASSLGRGPNEKLFF. In nucleotides, the CDR3 is TGTGCCAGCAGCTTGGGGCGGGGACCAAATGAAAAACTGTTTTTT.

J is TRBJ2-3 and V is TRBV19; a weak D match, TRBD2 (5 bases). CDR1 LNHDA and CDR2 SQIVND come from the germline V gene (reference sequence). The CDR3 sequence is 16 residues long. V lost 3 bases to trimming and J lost 0 bases, with 13 bases between them. Written as DNA, the CDR3 is TGTGCCAGTAGTATTCGGGATAGAATTAGCACAGATACGCAGTATTTT. It yields the protein CASSIRDRISTDTQYF.

This chain links TRBV20-1 with TRBJ1-3; D gene ambiguous. V was pared by 2 bases and J by 4 bases, with 3 bases between. The germline V gene encodes CDR1 DFQATT and CDR2 SNEGSKA (reference sequence). This CDR3 spans 11 amino acids. As DNA, the CDR3 is TGCAGTGCTAGAATGGGAAACACCATATATTTT. Its translation is CSARMGNTIYF.

The rearrangement links TRBV6-6 to TRBJ2-7; D ambiguous. The CDR3 has 12 residues. The germline V and J ends were trimmed by 4 bases and 4 bases, with 8 bases remaining between them. Germline CDR1 is MNHNY and CDR2 is SVGAGI (reference sequence). CDR3 DNA sequence: TGTGCCAGCAGTTTATCCCATTACGAGCAGTACTTC. Amino acids: CASSLSHYEQYF.